The present T cell receptor (beta chain) was sequenced within a study of T cell responses to AZD1222 COVID-19 vaccine. Regarding the study as a whole: Clonal diversity was possibly underestimated, and white British individuals and females predominated among donors. Nearly half of spike-specific TCRs reportedly target unmutated variant regions.

Method: immunoSEQ multiplex PCR; TCRdb's copy keeps in-frame clones and lacks some. Of some 130,000 clones detected, approximately 91% appear once; the ten largest clones hold roughly 0.98%. The germline V gene encodes CDR1 SNHLY and CDR2 FYNNEI. The CDR3 extends over 13 amino acids. As regards this clone: The antigen is not known. Its ends do not fully match the called genes, so a read error is possible.

The V gene is TRBV2, the J gene TRBJ2-5; no reliable D call. The sequence derives from an adult who received the AZD1222 COVID-19 vaccine. This specimen was peripheral blood, taken 28 days after the second AZD1222 dose. As DNA, the CDR3 is TGTGCCAGCAGTGAAGAGGCCCAAGCGACCCAGTACTTC. Encoded protein: CASSEEAQATQYF.